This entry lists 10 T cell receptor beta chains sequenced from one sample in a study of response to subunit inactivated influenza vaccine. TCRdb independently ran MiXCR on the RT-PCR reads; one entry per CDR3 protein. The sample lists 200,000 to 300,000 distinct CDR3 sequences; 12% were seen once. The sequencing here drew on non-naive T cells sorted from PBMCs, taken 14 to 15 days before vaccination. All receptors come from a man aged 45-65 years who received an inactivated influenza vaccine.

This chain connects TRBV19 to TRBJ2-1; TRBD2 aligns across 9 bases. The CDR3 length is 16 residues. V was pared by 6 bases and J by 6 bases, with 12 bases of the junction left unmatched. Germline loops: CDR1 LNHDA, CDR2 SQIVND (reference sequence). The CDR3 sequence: CASRDILAGVINEQFF. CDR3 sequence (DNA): TGTGCCAGTAGGGATATTTTAGCGGGAGTAATCAATGAGCAGTTCTTC.

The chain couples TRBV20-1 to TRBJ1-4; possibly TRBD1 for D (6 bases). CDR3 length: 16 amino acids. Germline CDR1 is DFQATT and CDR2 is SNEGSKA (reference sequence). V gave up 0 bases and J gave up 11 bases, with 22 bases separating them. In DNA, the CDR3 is TGCAGTGCTAGAGACAAAGAGAGGGGGAGAGGGCGGAAACTGTTTTTT. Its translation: CSARDKERGRGRKLFF.

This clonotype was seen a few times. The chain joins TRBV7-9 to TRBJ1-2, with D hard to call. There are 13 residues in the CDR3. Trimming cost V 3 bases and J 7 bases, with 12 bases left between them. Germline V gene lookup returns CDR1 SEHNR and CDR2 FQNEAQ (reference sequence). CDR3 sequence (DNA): TGTGCCAGCAGCTTGGCTGGGCGAGGTGGCTACACCTTC. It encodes CASSLAGRGGYTF.

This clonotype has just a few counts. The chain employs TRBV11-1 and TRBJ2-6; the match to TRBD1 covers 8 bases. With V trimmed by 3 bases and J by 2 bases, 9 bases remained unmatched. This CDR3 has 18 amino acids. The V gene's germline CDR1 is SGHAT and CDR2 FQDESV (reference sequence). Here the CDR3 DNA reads TGTGCCAGCAGCTTCCGGGACAGGACCTTCGCTGGGGCCAACGTCCTGACTTTC. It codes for CASSFRDRTFAGANVLTF.

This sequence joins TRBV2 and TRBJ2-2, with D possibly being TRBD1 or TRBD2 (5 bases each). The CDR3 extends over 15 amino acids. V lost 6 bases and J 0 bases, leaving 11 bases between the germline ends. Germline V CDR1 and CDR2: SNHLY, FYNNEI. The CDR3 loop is CASRGDRTNTGELFF. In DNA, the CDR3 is TGTGCCAGCAGGGGGGACCGCACGAACACCGGGGAGCTGTTTTTT.

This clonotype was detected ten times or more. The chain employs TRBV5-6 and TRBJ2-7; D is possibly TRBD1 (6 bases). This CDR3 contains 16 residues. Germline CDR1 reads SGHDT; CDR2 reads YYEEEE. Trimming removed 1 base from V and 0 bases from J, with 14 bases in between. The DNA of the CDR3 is TGTGCCAGCAGCTTGCGGACAGCTCTTAACTCCTACGAGCAGTACTTC. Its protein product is CASSLRTALNSYEQYF.

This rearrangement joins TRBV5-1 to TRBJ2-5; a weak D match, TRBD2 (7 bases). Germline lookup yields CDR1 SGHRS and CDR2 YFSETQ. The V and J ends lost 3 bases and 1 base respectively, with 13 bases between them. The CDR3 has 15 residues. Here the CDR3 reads CASSSSGGLQETQYF. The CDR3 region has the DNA TGCGCCAGCAGCTCCTCCGGGGGGCTCCAAGAGACCCAGTACTTC.

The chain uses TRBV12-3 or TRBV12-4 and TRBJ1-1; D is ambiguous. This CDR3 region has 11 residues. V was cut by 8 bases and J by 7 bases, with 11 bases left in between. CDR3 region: CASAKDGEAFF. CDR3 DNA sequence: TGTGCCAGCGCAAAGGATGGTGAAGCTTTCTTT.

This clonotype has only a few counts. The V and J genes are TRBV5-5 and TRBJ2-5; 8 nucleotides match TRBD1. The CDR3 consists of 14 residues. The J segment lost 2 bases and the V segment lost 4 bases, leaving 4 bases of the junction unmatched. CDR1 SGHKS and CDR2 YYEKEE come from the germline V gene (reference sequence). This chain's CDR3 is CASSLGQVQETQYF. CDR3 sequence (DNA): TGTGCCAGCAGCCTGGGACAGGTACAAGAGACCCAGTACTTC.

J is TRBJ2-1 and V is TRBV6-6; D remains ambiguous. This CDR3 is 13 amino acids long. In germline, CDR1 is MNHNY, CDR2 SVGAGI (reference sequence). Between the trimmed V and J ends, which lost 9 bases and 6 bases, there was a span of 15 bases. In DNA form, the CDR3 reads TGTGCCAGTTCTAGGGTCAGGAGCAATGAGCAGTTCTTC. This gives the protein CASSRVRSNEQFF.